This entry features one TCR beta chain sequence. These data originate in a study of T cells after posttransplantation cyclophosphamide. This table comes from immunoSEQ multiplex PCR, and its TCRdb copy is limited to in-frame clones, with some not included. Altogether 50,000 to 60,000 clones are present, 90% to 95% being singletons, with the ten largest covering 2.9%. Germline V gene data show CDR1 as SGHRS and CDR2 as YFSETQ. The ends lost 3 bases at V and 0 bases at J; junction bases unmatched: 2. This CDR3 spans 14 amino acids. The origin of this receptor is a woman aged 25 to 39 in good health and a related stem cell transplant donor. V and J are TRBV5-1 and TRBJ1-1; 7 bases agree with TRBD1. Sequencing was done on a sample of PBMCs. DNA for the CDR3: TGCGCCAGCAGCTCGGGACAGTTGAACACTGAAGCTTTCTTT. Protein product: CASSSGQLNTEAFF.